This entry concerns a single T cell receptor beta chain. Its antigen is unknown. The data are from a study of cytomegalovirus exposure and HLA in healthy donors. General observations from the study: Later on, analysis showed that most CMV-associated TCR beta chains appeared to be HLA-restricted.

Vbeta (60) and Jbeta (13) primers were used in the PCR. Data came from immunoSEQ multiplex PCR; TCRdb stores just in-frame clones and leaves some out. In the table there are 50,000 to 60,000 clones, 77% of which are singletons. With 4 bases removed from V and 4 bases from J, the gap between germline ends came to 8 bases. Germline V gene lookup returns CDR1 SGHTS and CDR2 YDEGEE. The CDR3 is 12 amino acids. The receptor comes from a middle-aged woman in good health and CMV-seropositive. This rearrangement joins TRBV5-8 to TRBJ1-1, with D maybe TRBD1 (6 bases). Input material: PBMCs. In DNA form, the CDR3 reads TGTGCCAGCAGCACCAGGGGCACTGAAGCTTTCTTT. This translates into CASSTRGTEAFF.